Listed below are T cell receptor beta chains from one sample, sequenced in a study of shared clonotypes between healthy human individuals. The method was immunoSEQ multiplex PCR; TCRdb's version includes in-frame clones alone and lacks a portion of them. This table holds about 2.1 million clones, roughly 95% found once. The sample comprised naive CD8+ T cells from PBMCs. These receptors all come from a man aged 18-30 years in good health. Some clones in this sample may be carry-over from other donors' samples. The conserved cysteine and the conserved F or W are not part of the CDR3 here.

V gene	J gene	CDR3 protein
TRBV30	TRBJ1-1	AWVTGGSTEAF
TRBV27	TRBJ2-3	ASSPRRDRVTDTQY
TRBV4-1	TRBJ2-2	ASSQVKIGELF
TRBV4-1	TRBJ1-2	ASSQGTRGVGGYT
TRBV14	TRBJ2-7	ASSQGGPLGEQY
TRBV19	TRBJ1-1	ASSLYSGALNTEAF
TRBV15	TRBJ1-2	ATSRTDNYGYT
TRBV28	TRBJ1-2	ASSLMMASYGYT
TRBV28	TRBJ2-1	ASNRSGRALV
TRBV18	TRBJ2-1	ASSPRRGEVYNEQF
TRBV28	TRBJ2-5	ASRRHRGEETQY
TRBV19	TRBJ1-5	ASSTWRQPHQPQH
TRBV7-9	TRBJ2-7	ASSPEHSAYEQY
TRBV6-6	TRBJ1-5	ASSQGPHQPQH
TRBV28	TRBJ2-1	ASSVPLTTGESEDEQF
TRBV4-1	TRBJ1-1	ASSQDGEGGDTEAF
TRBV5-1	TRBJ2-3	ASSIDTGGPDTQY
TRBV7-9	TRBJ2-2	ASSPREGAEELF
TRBV27	TRBJ2-7	ASSLAGGFYEQY
TRBV7-2	TRBJ2-7	ASSPRTGTVYEQY
TRBV29-1	TRBJ2-1	SVGSGSSYNEQF
TRBV19	TRBJ1-2	ATKSRGTGYT
TRBV7-9	TRBJ2-6	ASSWDRGYGANVLT
TRBV11-2	TRBJ2-7	ASSLSPLYEQY
TRBV11-2	TRBJ2-1	ASSLVVVAGFNNEQF
TRBV10-3	TRBJ2-1	AISPRDLEQF
TRBV28	TRBJ2-7	ASSRLNREIREQY
TRBV7-9	TRBJ2-2	ATRSGRNTGELF
TRBV27	TRBJ2-1	ASSPRGVSYNEQF
TRBV6-5	TRBJ2-1	ASTPGRFGSAEQF